This is a list of T cell receptor beta chains from one sample in a study of T cells in Graves' hyperthyroidism and ophthalmopathy. TCRdb passed the multiplex PCR reads through MiXCR, listing each CDR3 protein once. The sample lists approximately 520,000 distinct CDR3 sequences, approximately 25% occurring once. Sequencing used blood. The receptors come from a woman younger than 45 with Graves' ophthalmopathy. Each CDR3 is given with its conserved first and last residue. Each record gives: clone size, J gene, D gene, V gene, CDR3 DNA, CDR3 protein. D genes are given only for firm matches. Size is stated for part of the rows, as once, few or many counts, or as a class when the clone is expanded.

many	TRBJ1-2	-	TRBV5-6	TGTGCCAGCAGCCGGACAGCGCTGGCCGGCTACACCTTC	CASSRTALAGYTF
-	TRBJ2-2	-	TRBV12-5	TGTGCTAGTGACCGGGACTACAGCTGGGGGCACACCGGGGAGCTGTTTTTT	CASDRDYSWGHTGELFF
-	TRBJ1-2	-	TRBV29-1	TGCAGCGTTGTTTATCGATCCAACTATGGCTACACCTTC	CSVVYRSNYGYTF
-	TRBJ1-5	-	TRBV7-8	TGTGCCAGCAGACCCGGGCTATCGGGTAATCAGCCCCAGCATTTT	CASRPGLSGNQPQHF
many	TRBJ1-5	TRBD1	TRBV18	TGTGCCAGCTCAGAGAGACAGGGGGCTACACAGCCCCAGCATTTT	CASSERQGATQPQHF
many	TRBJ1-1	-	TRBV19	TGTGCCAGTAGTATAGATTGGGGGGACTCTGAAGCTTTCTTT	CASSIDWGDSEAFF
many	TRBJ1-2	-	TRBV19	TGTGCCAGCGGAAGATGGACAGCCGCATCCTATGGCTACACCTTC	CASGRWTAASYGYTF
many	TRBJ2-5	TRBD1	TRBV12-3/TRBV12-4	TGTGCCAGCAGCCCTTCCGGGACAGGGCAAGAGACCCAGTACTTC	CASSPSGTGQETQYF
-	TRBJ2-5	-	TRBV19	TGTGCCAGTAGTAACGACGGACAAGAGACCCAGTACTTC	CASSNDGQETQYF
-	TRBJ1-2	TRBD1	TRBV29-1	TGCAGCGTCGGACCGGGACAGGGGGCTGGCTACACCTTC	CSVGPGQGAGYTF
few	TRBJ1-1	-	TRBV6-5	TGTGCCAGCAGTTACTCATCCGACTACAATATGAACACTGAAGCTTTCTTT	CASSYSSDYNMNTEAFF
few	TRBJ2-2	-	TRBV7-6	TGTGCCAGCAGCATACCCCCGTCCGGGGAGCTGTTTTTT	CASSIPPSGELFF
few	TRBJ2-5	-	TRBV20-1	TGCACCTCGCCGGGGCCCACGGGGGCCCAGTACTTC	CTSPGPTGAQYF
many	TRBJ2-7	TRBD1	TRBV7-2	TGTGCCAGCACCCCGGGACAGGGGATTTTCTACGAGCAGTACTTC	CASTPGQGIFYEQYF
many	TRBJ1-1	-	TRBV12-3/TRBV12-4	TGTGCCAGCAGTCGCGATAGGGCTTTCTTT	CASSRDRAFF
many	TRBJ1-2	-	TRBV5-1	TGCGCCAGCAGCTTTCATACCCTAGGCTATGGCTACACCTTC	CASSFHTLGYGYTF
few	TRBJ1-1	-	TRBV12-3/TRBV12-4	TGTGCCAGCATACCCGAGGGGTGGACTGAAGCTTTCTTT	CASIPEGWTEAFF
many	TRBJ2-7	-	TRBV20-1	TGCAGTGCTAACAGGGTTTGGTCTTCCTACGAGCAGTACTTC	CSANRVWSSYEQYF
few	TRBJ1-1	TRBD1	TRBV20-1	TGCAGTGCCACAGACAGGGCGGACACTGAAGCTTTCTTT	CSATDRADTEAFF
-	TRBJ1-5	-	TRBV2	TGTGCCAGCAGTGATGTCCATAGCAATCAGCCCCAGCATTTT	CASSDVHSNQPQHF
-	TRBJ2-2	-	TRBV5-1	TGCGCCAGCAGCTCCTATCCCAACAGGAACACCGGGGAGCTGTTTTTT	CASSSYPNRNTGELFF
many	TRBJ2-2	TRBD2	TRBV2	TGTGCCAGCAGTGAAAGCGGGGGGGCCTTCGGGGAGCTGTTTTTT	CASSESGGAFGELFF
many	TRBJ2-5	TRBD2	TRBV24-1	TGTGCCACCAGTGAGCCGTCGGCTAGCGGGGGGGCTGAGGAGACCCAGTACTTC	CATSEPSASGGAEETQYF
many	TRBJ1-2	TRBD1	TRBV29-1	TGCAGCGTGACGACAGGGAATGGCTACACCTTC	CSVTTGNGYTF
many	TRBJ1-1	-	TRBV6-8	TGTGCCAGCAATTTCGGGGTAAAGAGGTTCACTGAAGCTTTCTTT	CASNFGVKRFTEAFF
-	TRBJ1-1	-	TRBV6-1	TGTGCCAGCACCGCCCCCCCAGGACATATGAACACTGAAGCTTTCTTT	CASTAPPGHMNTEAFF
few	TRBJ2-7	-	TRBV12-3/TRBV12-4	TGTGCCAGCAGTTTAGGGAGGCCCTCTGACGAGCAGTACTTC	CASSLGRPSDEQYF
many	TRBJ2-7	-	TRBV20-1	TGCAGTGCTAGGGCCTCGTACGAGCAGTACTTC	CSARASYEQYF
many	TRBJ1-5	-	TRBV20-1	TGCAGTGCTAACCGTTATAGCAATCAGCCCCAGCATTTT	CSANRYSNQPQHF
many	TRBJ2-7	-	TRBV6-2/TRBV6-3	TGTGCCAGCAGTTTCGGGACAAGCCTAATCTCCTACGAGCAGTACTTC	CASSFGTSLISYEQYF
many	TRBJ1-1	-	TRBV11-2	TGTGCCAGCAGCTTACACAGGGACTTAAACACTGAAGCTTTCTTT	CASSLHRDLNTEAFF